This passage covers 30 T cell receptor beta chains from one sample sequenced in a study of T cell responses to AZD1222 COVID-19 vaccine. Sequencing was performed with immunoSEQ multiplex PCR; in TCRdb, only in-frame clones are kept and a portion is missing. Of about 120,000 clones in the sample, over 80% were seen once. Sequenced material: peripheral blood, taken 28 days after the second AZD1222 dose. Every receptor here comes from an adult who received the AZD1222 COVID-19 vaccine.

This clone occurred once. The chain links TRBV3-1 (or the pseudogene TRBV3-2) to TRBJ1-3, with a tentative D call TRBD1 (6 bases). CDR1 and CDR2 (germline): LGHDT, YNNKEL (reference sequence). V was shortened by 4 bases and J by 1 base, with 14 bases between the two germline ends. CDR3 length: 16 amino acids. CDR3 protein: CASSPRQGRSGNTIYF. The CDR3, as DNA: TGTGCCAGCAGCCCCAGGCAGGGGAGATCTGGAAACACCATATATTTT.

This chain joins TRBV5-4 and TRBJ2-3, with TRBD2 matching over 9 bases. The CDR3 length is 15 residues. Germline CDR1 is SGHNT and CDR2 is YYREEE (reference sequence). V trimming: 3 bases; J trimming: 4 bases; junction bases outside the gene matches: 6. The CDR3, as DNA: TGTGCCAGCAGCTCCGGGGCGGGGGGGGCAGATACGCAGTATTTT. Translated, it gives CASSSGAGGADTQYF.

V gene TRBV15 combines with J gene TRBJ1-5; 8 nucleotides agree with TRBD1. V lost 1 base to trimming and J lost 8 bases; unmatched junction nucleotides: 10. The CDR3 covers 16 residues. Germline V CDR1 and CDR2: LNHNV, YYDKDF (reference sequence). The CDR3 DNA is TGTGCCACCAGCAGAGCCGGGACAGGTAGTCTTGAGCCCCAGCATTTT. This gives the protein CATSRAGTGSLEPQHF. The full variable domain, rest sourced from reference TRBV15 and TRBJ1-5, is DAMVIQNPRYQVTQFGKPVTLSCSQTLNHNVMYWYQQKSSQAPKLLFHYYDKDFNNEADTPDNFQSRRPNTSFCFLDIRSPGLGDTAMYLCATSRAGTGSLEPQHFGDGTRLSIL.

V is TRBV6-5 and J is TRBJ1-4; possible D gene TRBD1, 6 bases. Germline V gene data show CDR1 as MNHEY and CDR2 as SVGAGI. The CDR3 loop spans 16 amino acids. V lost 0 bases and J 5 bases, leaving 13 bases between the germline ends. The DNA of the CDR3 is TGTGCCAGCAGTTACTCGGGGGGCGAGATAAATGAAAAACTGTTTTTT. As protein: CASSYSGGEINEKLFF.

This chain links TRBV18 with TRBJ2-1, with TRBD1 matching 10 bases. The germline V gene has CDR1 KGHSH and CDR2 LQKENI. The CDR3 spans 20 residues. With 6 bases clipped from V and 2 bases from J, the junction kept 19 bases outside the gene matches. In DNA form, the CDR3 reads TGTGCCAGCTCTCCTTATTTGACAGGGGGCCGAAGTGGTCCCTACAATGAGCAGTTCTTC. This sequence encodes CASSPYLTGGRSGPYNEQFF.

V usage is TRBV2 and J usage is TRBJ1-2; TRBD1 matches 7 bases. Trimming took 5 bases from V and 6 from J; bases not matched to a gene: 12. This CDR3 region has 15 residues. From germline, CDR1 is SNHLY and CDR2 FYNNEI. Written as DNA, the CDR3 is TGTGCCAGCAGTTCTTCCCGGACAGGCAGGGATGGCTACACCTTC. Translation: CASSSSRTGRDGYTF.

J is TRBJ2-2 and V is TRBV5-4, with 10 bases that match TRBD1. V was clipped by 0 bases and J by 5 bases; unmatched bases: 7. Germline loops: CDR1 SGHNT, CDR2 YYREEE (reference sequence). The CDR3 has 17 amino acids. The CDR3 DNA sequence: TGTGCCAGCAGCTTGGGACAGGGGGCTTCGGTAACCGGGGAGCTGTTTTTT. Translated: CASSLGQGASVTGELFF.

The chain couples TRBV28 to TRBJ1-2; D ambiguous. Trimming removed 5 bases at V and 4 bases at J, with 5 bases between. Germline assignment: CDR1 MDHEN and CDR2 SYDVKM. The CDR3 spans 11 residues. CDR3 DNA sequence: TGTGCCAGCAGTCGATCCTATGGCTACACCTTC. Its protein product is CASSRSYGYTF.

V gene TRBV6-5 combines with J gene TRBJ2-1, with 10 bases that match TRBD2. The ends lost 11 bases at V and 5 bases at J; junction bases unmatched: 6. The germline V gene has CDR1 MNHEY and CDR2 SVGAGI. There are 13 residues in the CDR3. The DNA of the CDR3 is TGTGCCGCCCGGACTAGCGGAAACAATGAGCAGTTCTTC. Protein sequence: CAARTSGNNEQFF.

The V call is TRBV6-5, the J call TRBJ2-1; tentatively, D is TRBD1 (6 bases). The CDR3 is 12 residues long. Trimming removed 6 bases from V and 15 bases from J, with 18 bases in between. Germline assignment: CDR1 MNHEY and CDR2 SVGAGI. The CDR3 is CASREITGRPFF. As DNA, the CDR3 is TGTGCCAGCAGAGAGATTACAGGGCGTCCGTTCTTC.

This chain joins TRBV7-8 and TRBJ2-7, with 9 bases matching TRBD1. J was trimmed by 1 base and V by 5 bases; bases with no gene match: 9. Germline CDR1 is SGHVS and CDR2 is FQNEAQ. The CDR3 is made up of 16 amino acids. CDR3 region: CASSPLDRGGSYEQYF. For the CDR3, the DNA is TGTGCCAGCAGCCCCTTGGACAGGGGAGGATCCTACGAGCAGTACTTC.

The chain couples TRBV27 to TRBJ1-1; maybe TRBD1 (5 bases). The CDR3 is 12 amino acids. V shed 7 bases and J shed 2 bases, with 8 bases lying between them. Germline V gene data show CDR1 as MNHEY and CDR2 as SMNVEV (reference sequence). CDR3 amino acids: CASKRGNTEAFF. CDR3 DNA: TGTGCCAGCAAGAGGGGCAACACTGAAGCTTTCTTT.

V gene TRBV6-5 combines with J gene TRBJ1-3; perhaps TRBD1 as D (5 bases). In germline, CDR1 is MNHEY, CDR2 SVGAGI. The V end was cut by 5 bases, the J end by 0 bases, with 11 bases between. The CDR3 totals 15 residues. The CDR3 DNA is TGTGCCAGCAGTATCAGGGTTTTCTCTGGAAACACCATATATTTT. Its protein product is CASSIRVFSGNTIYF.

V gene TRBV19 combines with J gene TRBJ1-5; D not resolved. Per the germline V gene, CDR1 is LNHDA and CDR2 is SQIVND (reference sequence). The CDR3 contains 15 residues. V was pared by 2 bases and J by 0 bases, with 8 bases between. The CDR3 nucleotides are TGTGCCAGTAGTATACGGACGTATAGCAATCAGCCCCAGCATTTT. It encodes CASSIRTYSNQPQHF. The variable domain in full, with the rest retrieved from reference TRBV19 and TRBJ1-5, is DGGITQSPKYLFRKEGQNVTLSCEQNLNHDAMYWYRQDPGQGLRLIYYSQIVNDFQKGDIAEGYSVSREKKESFPLTVTSAQKNPTAFYLCASSIRTYSNQPQHFGDGTRLSIL.

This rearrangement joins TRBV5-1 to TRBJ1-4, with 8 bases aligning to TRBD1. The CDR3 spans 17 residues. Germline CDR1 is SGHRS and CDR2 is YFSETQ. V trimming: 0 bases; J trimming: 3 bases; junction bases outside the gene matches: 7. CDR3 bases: TGCGCCAGCAGCTTGGGACCAGGGGGCCTATCTAATGAAAAACTGTTTTTT. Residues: CASSLGPGGLSNEKLFF.

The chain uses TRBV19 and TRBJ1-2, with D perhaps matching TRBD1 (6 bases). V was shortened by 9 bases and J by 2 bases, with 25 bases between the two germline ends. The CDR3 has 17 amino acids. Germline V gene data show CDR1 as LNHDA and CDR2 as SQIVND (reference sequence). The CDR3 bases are TGTGCCAGCAACCCACTCAGGGGTTATGGGCGAAACTATGGCTACACCTTC. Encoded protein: CASNPLRGYGRNYGYTF.

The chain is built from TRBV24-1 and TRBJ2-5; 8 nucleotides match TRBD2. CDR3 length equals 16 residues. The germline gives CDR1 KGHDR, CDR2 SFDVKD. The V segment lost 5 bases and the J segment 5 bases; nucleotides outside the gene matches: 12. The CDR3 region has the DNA TGTGCCACCAGTGGAAACTGGGCGGGGGGACGCGAGACCCAGTACTTC. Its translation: CATSGNWAGGRETQYF.

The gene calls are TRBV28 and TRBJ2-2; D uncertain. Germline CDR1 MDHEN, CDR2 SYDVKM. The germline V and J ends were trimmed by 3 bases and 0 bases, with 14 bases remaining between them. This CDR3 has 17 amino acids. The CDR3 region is CASSLRRPLTNTGELFF. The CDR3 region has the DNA TGTGCCAGCAGTTTGCGTCGGCCGCTTACGAACACCGGGGAGCTGTTTTTT. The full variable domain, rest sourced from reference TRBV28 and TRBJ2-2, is DVKVTQSSRYLVKRTGEKVFLECVQDMDHENMFWYRQDPGLGLRLIYFSYDVKMKEKGDIPEGYSVSREKKERFSLILESASTNQTSMYLCASSLRRPLTNTGELFFGEGSRLTVL.

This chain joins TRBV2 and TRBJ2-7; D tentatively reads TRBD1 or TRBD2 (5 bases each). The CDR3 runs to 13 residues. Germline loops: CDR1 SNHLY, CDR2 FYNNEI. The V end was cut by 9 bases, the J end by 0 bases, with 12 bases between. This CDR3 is CASRDRDSYEQYF. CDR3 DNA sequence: TGTGCCAGTAGGGACCGCGACTCCTACGAGCAGTACTTC.

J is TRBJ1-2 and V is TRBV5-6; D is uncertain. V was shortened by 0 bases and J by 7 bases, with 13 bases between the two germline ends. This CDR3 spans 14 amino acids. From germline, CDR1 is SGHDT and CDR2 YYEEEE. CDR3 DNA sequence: TGTGCCAGCAGCTTGGTAAGCAGTGACGGTGGCTACACCTTC. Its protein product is CASSLVSSDGGYTF.

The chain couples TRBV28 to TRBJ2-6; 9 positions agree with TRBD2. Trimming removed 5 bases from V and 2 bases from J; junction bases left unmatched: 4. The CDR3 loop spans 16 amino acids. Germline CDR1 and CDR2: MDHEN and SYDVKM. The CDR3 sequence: CASSPAGGTGANVLTF. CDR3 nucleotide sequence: TGTGCCAGCAGTCCTGCGGGGGGGACTGGGGCCAACGTCCTGACTTTC.

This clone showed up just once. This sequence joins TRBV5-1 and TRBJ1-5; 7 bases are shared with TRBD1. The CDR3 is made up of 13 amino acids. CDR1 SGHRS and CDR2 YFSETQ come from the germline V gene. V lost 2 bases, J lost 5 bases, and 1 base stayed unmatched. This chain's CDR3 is CASSLGQDQPQHF. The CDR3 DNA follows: TGCGCCAGCAGCTTAGGACAGGATCAGCCCCAGCATTTT.

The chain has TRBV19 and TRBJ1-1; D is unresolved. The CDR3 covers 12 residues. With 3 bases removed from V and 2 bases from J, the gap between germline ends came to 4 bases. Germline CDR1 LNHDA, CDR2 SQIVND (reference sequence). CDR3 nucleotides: TGTGCCAGTAGTATCGGAAACACTGAAGCTTTCTTT. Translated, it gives CASSIGNTEAFF.

The CDR3 nucleotides read TGTGCCAGCAGTGAGTACATACAGGGAAAGGCTCGCGGCTACACCTTC. Translation gives CASSEYIQGKARGYTF. The V and J genes are TRBV6-1 and TRBJ1-2, with D possibly matching TRBD1 (6 bases). The CDR3 sequence is 16 residues long. Trimming stripped 3 bases from V and 8 bases from J, with 22 bases between. CDR1 is MNHNS, CDR2 SASEGT, per germline.

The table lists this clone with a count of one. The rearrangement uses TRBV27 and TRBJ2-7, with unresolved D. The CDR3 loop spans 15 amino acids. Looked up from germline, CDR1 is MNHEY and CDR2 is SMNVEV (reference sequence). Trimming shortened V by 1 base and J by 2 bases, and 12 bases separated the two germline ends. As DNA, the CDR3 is TGTGCCAGCAGTTTATTCTTTGGCCCAGCCTACGAGCAGTACTTC. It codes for CASSLFFGPAYEQYF.

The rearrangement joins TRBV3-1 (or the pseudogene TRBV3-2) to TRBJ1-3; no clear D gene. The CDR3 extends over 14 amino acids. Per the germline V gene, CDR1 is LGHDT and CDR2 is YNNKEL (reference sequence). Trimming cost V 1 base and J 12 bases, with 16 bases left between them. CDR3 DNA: TGTGCCAGCAGCCAAGTGTATTCAGGCGGGTTCATATATTTT. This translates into CASSQVYSGGFIYF.

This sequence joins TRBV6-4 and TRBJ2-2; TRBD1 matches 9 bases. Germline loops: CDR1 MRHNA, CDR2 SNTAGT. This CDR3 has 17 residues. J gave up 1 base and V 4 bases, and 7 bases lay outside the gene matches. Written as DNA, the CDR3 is TGTGCCAGCAGTGCCCTCCGGGACAGGGTGAACACCGGGGAGCTGTTTTTT. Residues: CASSALRDRVNTGELFF.

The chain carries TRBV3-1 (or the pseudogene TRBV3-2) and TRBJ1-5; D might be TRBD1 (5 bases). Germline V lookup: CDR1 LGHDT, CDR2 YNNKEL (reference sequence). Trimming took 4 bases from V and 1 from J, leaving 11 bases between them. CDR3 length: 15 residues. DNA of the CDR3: TGTGCCAGCAGCCCCGGGACTTTCAGCAATCAGCCCCAGCATTTT. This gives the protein CASSPGTFSNQPQHF.

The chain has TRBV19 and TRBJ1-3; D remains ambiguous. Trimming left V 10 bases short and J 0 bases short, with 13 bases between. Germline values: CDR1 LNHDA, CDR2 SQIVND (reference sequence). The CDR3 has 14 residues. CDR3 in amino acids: CATRDLSSGNTIYF. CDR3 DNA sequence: TGTGCCACCCGAGACCTCAGCTCTGGAAACACCATATATTTT.

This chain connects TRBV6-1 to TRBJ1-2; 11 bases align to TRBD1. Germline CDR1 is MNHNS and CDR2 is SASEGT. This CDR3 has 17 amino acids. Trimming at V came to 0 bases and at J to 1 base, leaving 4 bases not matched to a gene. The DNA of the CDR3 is TGTGCCAGCAGTGAAGCGGGACAGGGGGACGTTAACTATGGCTACACCTTC. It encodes CASSEAGQGDVNYGYTF.